A single sample gave rise to the 6 T cell receptor beta chains below, sequenced in a study of beta chain features in type 1 diabetes. TCRB transcripts that were expressed got sequenced, as all of the isolated RNA had been reverse transcribed. Sequencing used immunoSEQ multiplex PCR; TCRdb keeps in-frame clones, though not all of them. Of a few hundred thousand clones in the sample, approximately 11% were seen once. Sample: central memory CD4+ T cells from blood. The receptors here all came from a man younger than 35 in good health.

The chain couples TRBV5-1 to TRBJ2-5, with D hard to call. V was pared by 5 bases and J by 0 bases, with 11 bases between. CDR1 and CDR2 (germline): SGHRS, YFSETQ. The CDR3 totals 14 residues. CDR3 DNA sequence: TGCGCCAGCAGACTCTCTCCGTACCAAGAGACCCAGTACTTC. Its translation: CASRLSPYQETQYF.

This clone was observed a few times. This chain uses TRBV30 with TRBJ2-7; D may be TRBD1 (5 bases). The CDR3 covers 13 residues. Between the trimmed V and J ends, which lost 2 bases and 2 bases, there was a span of 10 bases. Germline loops: CDR1 GTSNPN, CDR2 SVGIG (reference sequence). CDR3 protein: CAWSTGSTYEQYF. CDR3 nucleotides: TGTGCCTGGAGTACAGGTTCCACCTACGAGCAGTACTTC.

This clone was counted only a few times. This chain connects TRBV5-1 to TRBJ2-1; 9 bases are a match to TRBD1. Germline V lookup: CDR1 SGHRS, CDR2 YFSETQ. V lost 0 bases and J lost 3; bases outside the gene matches: 4. The CDR3 contains 16 residues. In DNA, the CDR3 is TGCGCCAGCAGCTTGGTAGGGACAGGGTTCTACAATGAGCAGTTCTTC. It yields the protein CASSLVGTGFYNEQFF.

The rearrangement uses TRBV30 and TRBJ1-2, with D perhaps matching TRBD1 (6 bases). The V and J ends lost 0 bases and 8 bases respectively, with 13 bases between them. The germline V gene encodes CDR1 GTSNPN and CDR2 SVGIG (reference sequence). The CDR3 is made up of 13 amino acids. The CDR3 DNA reads as TGTGCCTGGAGTGTAAAAGGGGGAGGAGGCTACACCTTC. Residues: CAWSVKGGGGYTF.

The gene calls are TRBV9 and TRBJ2-1; TRBD2 matches 9 bases. Germline V gene data show CDR1 as SGDLS and CDR2 as YYNGEE. This CDR3 spans 13 amino acids. V trimming: 1 base; J trimming: 12 bases; junction bases outside the gene matches: 5. CDR3: CASSVSSGILQFF. In DNA form, the CDR3 reads TGTGCCAGCAGCGTATCTAGCGGGATTCTGCAGTTCTTC.

This clone was seen only a few times. The chain is built from TRBV7-8 and TRBJ2-3; no reliable D call. CDR3 size: 12 residues. Germline V gene lookup returns CDR1 SGHVS and CDR2 FQNEAQ. The V gene lost 11 bases and the J gene lost 2 bases, with 11 bases spanning the gap. The CDR3 sequence: CASNPHTDTQYF. The CDR3 region has the DNA TGTGCCTCAAACCCACACACAGATACGCAGTATTTT. The full variable domain, its missing parts supplied by reference TRBV7-8 and TRBJ2-3, is GAGVSQSPRYKVAKRGQDVALRCDPISGHVSLFWYQQALGQGPEFLTYFQNEAQLDKSGLPSDRFFAERPEGSVSTLKIQRTQQEDSAVYLCASNPHTDTQYFGPGTRLTVL.